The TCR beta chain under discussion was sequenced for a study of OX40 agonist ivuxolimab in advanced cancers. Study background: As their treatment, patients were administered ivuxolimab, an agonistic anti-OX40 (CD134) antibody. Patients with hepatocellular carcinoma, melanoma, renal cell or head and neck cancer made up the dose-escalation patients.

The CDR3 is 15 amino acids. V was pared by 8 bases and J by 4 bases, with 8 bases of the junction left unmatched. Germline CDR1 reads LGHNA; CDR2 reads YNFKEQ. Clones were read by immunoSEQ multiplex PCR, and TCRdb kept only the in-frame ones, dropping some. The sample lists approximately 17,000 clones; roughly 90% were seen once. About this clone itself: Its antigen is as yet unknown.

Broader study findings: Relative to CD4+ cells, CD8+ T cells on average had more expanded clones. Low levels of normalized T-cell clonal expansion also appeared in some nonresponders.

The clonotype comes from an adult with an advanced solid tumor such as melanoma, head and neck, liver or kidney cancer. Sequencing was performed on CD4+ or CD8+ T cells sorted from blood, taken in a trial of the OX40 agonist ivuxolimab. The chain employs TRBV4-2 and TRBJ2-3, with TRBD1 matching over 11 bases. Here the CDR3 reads CASAGTGGISDTQYF. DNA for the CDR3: TGTGCCAGCGCCGGGACAGGGGGTATTTCAGATACGCAGTATTTT.